There are many counts of the clone carrying this TCR beta chain. This sample is part of a study of T cells after yellow fever vaccination. The CDR3 loop spans 16 amino acids. V lost 3 bases and J lost 2, with 14 bases in between. The TCR cDNA carried a universal primer site and UMIs from 5'RACE template switching. TCRdb redid the calling of the 5' RACE reads with MiXCR, one entry per CDR3 protein. The sample lists more than 200,000 distinct CDR3 sequences, 3.6% occurring once. Sequenced material: PBMCs, taken 15 days after the yellow fever booster vaccination. V gene TRBV12-3 or TRBV12-4 combines with J gene TRBJ2-1, with D perhaps matching TRBD1 (6 bases). The sequence derives from a man aged 18 to 29 who received the YFV17D yellow fever vaccine. The CDR3 DNA reads as TGTGCCAGCAGTTTCCGCCAGGGGCCCCCCTACAATGAGCAGTTCTTC. Translated: CASSFRQGPPYNEQFF.